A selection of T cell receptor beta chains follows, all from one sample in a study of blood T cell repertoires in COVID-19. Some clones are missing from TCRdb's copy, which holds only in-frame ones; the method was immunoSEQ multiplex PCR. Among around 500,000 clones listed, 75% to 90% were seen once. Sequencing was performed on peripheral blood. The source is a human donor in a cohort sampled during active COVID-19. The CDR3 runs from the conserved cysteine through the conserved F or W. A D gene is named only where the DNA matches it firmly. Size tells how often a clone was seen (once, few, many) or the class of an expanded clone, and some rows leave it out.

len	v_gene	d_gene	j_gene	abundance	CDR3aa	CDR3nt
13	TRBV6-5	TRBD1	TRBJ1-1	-	CASSRTGGAEAFF	TGTGCCAGCAGCCGTACAGGGGGGGCTGAAGCTTTCTTT
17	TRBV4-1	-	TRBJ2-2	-	CASSQEGQLRDTGELFF	TGCGCCAGCAGCCAAGAGGGTCAGCTTCGGGACACCGGGGAGCTGTTTTTT
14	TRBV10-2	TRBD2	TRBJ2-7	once	CASSRTSGSYEQYF	TGCGCCAGCAGCAGAACTAGCGGTTCCTACGAGCAGTACTTC
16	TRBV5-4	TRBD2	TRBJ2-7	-	CASSPGTSEASYEQYF	TGTGCCAGCAGCCCCGGGACTAGCGAAGCCTCCTACGAGCAGTACTTC
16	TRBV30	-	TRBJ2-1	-	CAWTPGRADSYNEQFF	TGTGCCTGGACCCCGGGTAGAGCGGACTCCTACAATGAGCAGTTCTTC
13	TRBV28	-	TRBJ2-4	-	CASSSGPGNIQYF	TGTGCCAGCAGTTCAGGACCAGGGAACATTCAGTACTTC
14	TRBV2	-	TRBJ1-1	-	CASSKIVVNTEAFF	TGTGCCAGCAGTAAGATAGTAGTGAACACTGAAGCTTTCTTT
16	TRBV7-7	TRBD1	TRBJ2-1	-	CASSLDRTGDYNEQFF	TGTGCTAGCAGCTTAGATAGGACAGGGGACTACAATGAGCAGTTCTTC
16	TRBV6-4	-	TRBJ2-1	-	CASSHRTFPGDRTQFF	TGTGCCAGCAGCCATCGCACCTTTCCGGGGGACAGAACCCAGTTCTTC
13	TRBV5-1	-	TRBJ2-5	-	CASSLAPPETQYF	TGCGCCAGCAGCTTGGCTCCCCCTGAGACCCAGTACTTC
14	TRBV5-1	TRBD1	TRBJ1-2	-	CASSPGQGNNGYTF	TGCGCCAGCAGCCCAGGACAGGGAAACAATGGCTACACCTTC
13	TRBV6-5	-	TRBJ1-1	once	CASRKLANTEAFF	TGTGCCAGCAGGAAGTTGGCGAACACTGAAGCTTTCTTT
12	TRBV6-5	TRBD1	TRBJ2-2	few	CASRDRVGELFF	TGTGCCAGCAGAGACAGGGTCGGGGAGCTGTTTTTT